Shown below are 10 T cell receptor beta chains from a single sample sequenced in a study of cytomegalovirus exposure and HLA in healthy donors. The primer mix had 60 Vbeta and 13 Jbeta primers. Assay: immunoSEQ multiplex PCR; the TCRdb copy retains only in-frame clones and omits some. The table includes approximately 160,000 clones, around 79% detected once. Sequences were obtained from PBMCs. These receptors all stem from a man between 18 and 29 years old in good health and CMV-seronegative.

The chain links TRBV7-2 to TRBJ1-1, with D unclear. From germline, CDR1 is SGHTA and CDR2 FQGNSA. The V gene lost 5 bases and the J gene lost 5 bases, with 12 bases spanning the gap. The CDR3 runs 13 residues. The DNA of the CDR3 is TGTGCCAGCAGCACTAAAGCGGGTACTGAAGCTTTCTTT. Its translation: CASSTKAGTEAFF.

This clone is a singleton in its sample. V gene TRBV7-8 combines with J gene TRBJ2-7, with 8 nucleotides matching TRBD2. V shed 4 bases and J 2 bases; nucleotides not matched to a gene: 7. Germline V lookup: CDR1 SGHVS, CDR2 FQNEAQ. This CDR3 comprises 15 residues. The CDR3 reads CASSSIAGLTYEQYF. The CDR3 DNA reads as TGTGCCAGCAGCTCCATAGCGGGGCTAACCTACGAGCAGTACTTC.

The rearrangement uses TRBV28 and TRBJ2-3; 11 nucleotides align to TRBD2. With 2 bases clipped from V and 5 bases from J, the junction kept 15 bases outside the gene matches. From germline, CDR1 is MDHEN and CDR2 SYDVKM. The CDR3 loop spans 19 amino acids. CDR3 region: CASSLTAVVGLAGGDTQYF. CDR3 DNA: TGTGCCAGCAGTTTAACGGCCGTTGTGGGGCTAGCGGGAGGAGATACGCAGTATTTT.

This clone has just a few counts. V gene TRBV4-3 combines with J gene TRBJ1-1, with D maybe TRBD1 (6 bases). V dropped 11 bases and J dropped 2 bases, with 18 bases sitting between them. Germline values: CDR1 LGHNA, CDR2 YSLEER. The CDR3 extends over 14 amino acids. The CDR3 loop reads CASTRGGANTEAFF. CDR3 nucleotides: TGCGCCTCTACTAGGGGGGGGGCTAACACTGAAGCTTTCTTT.

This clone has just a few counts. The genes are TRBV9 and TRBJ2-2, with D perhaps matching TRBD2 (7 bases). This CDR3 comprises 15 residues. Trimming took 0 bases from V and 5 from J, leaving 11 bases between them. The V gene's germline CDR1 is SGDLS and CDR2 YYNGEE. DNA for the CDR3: TGTGCCAGCAGCGTAGGCGGGGGCAAAACCGGGGAGCTGTTTTTT. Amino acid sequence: CASSVGGGKTGELFF. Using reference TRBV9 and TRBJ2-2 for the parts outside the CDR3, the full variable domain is DSGVTQTPKHLITATGQRVTLRCSPRSGDLSVYWYQQSLDQGLQFLIQYYNGEERAKGNILERFSAQQFPDLHSELNLSSLELGDSALYFCASSVGGGKTGELFFGEGSRLTVL.

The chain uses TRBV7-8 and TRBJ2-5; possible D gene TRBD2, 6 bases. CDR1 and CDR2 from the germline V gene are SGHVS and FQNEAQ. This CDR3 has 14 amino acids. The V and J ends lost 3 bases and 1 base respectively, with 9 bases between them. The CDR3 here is CASSLEGGQETQYF. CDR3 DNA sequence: TGTGCCAGCAGCTTGGAGGGAGGCCAAGAGACCCAGTACTTC. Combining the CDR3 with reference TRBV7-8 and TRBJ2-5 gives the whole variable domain GAGVSQSPRYKVAKRGQDVALRCDPISGHVSLFWYQQALGQGPEFLTYFQNEAQLDKSGLPSDRFFAERPEGSVSTLKIQRTQQEDSAVYLCASSLEGGQETQYFGPGTRLLVL.

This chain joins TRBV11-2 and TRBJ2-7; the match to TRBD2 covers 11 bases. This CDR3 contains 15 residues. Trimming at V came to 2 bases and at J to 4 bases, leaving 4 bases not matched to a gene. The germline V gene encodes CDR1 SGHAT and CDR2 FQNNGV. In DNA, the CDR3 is TGTGCCAGCAGCTTAACTAGCGGGAGTTTGTACGAGCAGTACTTC. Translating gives CASSLTSGSLYEQYF.

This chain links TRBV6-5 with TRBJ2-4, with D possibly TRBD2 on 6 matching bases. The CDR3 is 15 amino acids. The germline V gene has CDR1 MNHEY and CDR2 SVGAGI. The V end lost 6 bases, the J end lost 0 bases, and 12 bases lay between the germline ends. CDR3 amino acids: CASSRDSLAKNIQYF. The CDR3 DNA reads TGTGCCAGCAGCAGGGACTCCTTAGCCAAAAACATTCAGTACTTC.

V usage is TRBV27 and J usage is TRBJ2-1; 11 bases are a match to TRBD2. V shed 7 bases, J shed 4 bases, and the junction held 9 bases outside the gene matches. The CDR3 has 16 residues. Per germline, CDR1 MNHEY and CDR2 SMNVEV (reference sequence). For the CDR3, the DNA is TGTGCCAGCACCACGATAGCGGGAGGGGATTACAATGAGCAGTTCTTC. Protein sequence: CASTTIAGGDYNEQFF.

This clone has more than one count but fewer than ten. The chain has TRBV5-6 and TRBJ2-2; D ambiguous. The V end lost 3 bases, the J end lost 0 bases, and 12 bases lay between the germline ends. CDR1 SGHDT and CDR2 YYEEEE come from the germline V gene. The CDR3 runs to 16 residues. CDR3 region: CASSSPVPSNTGELFF. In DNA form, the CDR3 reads TGTGCCAGCAGCTCCCCGGTTCCATCGAACACCGGGGAGCTGTTTTTT.